These T cell receptor beta chains were read from a single sample in a study of T-cell memory formation after mild COVID-19. One entry per CDR3 protein, called by TCRdb with MiXCR from the 5' RACE reads. The sample consists of 250,000 to 350,000 distinct CDR3 sequences, 15% to 20% of them appearing once. The sequenced sample consisted of PBMCs or a T cell subset sorted from them (not recorded which). These receptor sequences come from a man aged 18 to 30 who had mild COVID-19 (a few samples of this study predate the infection). Cell type and time point are not known. Each CDR3 is given with its conserved first and last residue. A D gene is named only where the DNA matches it firmly. Rows give clone size only sometimes, using once, few, many, or a class for an expanded clone.

clone_size | d_call | j_call | v_call | cdr3_nt | cdr3_aa
- | TRBD1 | TRBJ1-5 | TRBV12-3/TRBV12-4 | TGTGCCAGCAGCTCAGGGGGTAATCAGCCCCAGCATTTT | CASSSGGNQPQHF
- | - | TRBJ1-1 | TRBV21-1 | TGTGCCAGCGGCGCTAAGGGACAGGGGGCAAGGAACACTGAAGCTTTCTTT | CASGAKGQGARNTEAFF
few | - | TRBJ2-3 | TRBV19 | TGTGCCAGTAGACCCCCGGGATCCTGGAGGTCGGATACGCAGTATTTT | CASRPPGSWRSDTQYF
many | - | TRBJ2-7 | TRBV2 | TGTGCCAGCAGTGAGCTACAGGTAACCTACGAGCAGTACTTC | CASSELQVTYEQYF
- | - | TRBJ2-1 | TRBV9 | TGTGCCAGCAGCGTAGGGGGCAGAATTTACAATGAGCAGTTCTTC | CASSVGGRIYNEQFF
few | TRBD1 | TRBJ2-3 | TRBV6-2/TRBV6-3 | TGTGCCAGCAGTTACAGCGGGACAGGGGGTGGCACAGATACGCAGTATTTT | CASSYSGTGGGTDTQYF
few | - | TRBJ2-1 | TRBV7-2 | TGTGCCAGCAGCTTAGTTGGGACAAACTACAATGAGCAGTTCTTC | CASSLVGTNYNEQFF
- | - | TRBJ2-3 | TRBV5-1 | TGCGCCAGCAGCGGTCGGGCAGGCCGGCCCGGCACAGATACGCAGTATTTT | CASSGRAGRPGTDTQYF
few | - | TRBJ1-6 | TRBV7-9 | TGTGCCAGCAGCCCATACCGGACAGTGGGGGAATCACCCCTCCACTTT | CASSPYRTVGESPLHF
- | - | TRBJ2-6 | TRBV21-1 | TGTGCCAGCATCCACTTCACCTGGGAGTCTGGGGCCAACGTCCTGACTTTC | CASIHFTWESGANVLTF
few | - | TRBJ1-2 | TRBV7-9 | TGTGCCAGCAGCTTAGTGTCGGGGGATGGCTACACCTTC | CASSLVSGDGYTF
- | - | TRBJ2-5 | TRBV5-1 | TGCGCCAGCGGCAGCGGAGCCTCCCCCCAAGAGACCCAGTACTTC | CASGSGASPQETQYF
- | TRBD2 | TRBJ2-3 | TRBV20-1 | TGCAGTGCCGCTAGCGGGGCTTCTAGCACAGATACGCAGTATTTT | CSAASGASSTDTQYF
few | - | TRBJ2-5 | TRBV12-3/TRBV12-4 | TGTGCCAGCAGTTGGGGCAGCAAAGAGACCCAGTACTTC | CASSWGSKETQYF
- | TRBD1 | TRBJ1-2 | TRBV12-3/TRBV12-4 | TGTGCCAGCAGTCCCATGAGGGGGCACTCTGGCTACACCTTC | CASSPMRGHSGYTF
- | - | TRBJ1-1 | TRBV6-5 | TGTGCCAGCAGTCGACGGGGGGCGGGCCGTTCGTATACTGAAGCTTTCTTT | CASSRRGAGRSYTEAFF
- | TRBD2 | TRBJ2-5 | TRBV5-4 | TGTGCCAGCAGCTTGGGGTCGGGGGGATACCAAGAGACCCAGTACTTC | CASSLGSGGYQETQYF